The rows below give T cell receptor beta chains drawn from one sample of a study of cytomegalovirus exposure and HLA in healthy donors. TCRdb's table, derived via immunoSEQ multiplex PCR, lists solely in-frame clones and lacks some. The data contain some 200,000 clones, about 12% of them singletons. Sequences were obtained from PBMCs. These receptors were taken from a man in his fifties or sixties in good health and CMV-seropositive. CDR3s include the opening cysteine and the closing phenylalanine or tryptophan. D genes are given only for firm matches. Rows may omit the clone size; those that give it use once, few, many or a size class.

J gene: TRBJ1-5
D gene: .
V gene: TRBV7-9
clone size: few
CDR3 length: 15
CDR3 DNA: TGTGCCAGCAGCTTAGATGTGGGCATCAATCAGCCCCAGCATTTT
CDR3 protein: CASSLDVGINQPQHF

J gene: TRBJ2-2
D gene: .
V gene: TRBV11-2
clone size: few
CDR3 length: 13
CDR3 DNA: TGTGCCAGCAGCTTATATCTCACCGGGGAGCTGTTTTTT
CDR3 protein: CASSLYLTGELFF

J gene: TRBJ1-4
D gene: TRBD1
V gene: TRBV7-8
clone size: .
CDR3 length: 15
CDR3 DNA: TGTGCCAGCAGCTTTAACAGGGGAATTAATGAAAAACTGTTTTTT
CDR3 protein: CASSFNRGINEKLFF

J gene: TRBJ1-1
D gene: TRBD1
V gene: TRBV25-1
clone size: few
CDR3 length: 15
CDR3 DNA: TGTGCCAGCAGAAAACAGGGGGCGTTGAACACTGAAGCTTTCTTT
CDR3 protein: CASRKQGALNTEAFF

J gene: TRBJ2-7
D gene: .
V gene: TRBV4-3
clone size: .
CDR3 length: 16
CDR3 DNA: TGCGCCAGCAGCCAAGATCGTGTACCCAGGGCTTACGAGCAGTACTTC
CDR3 protein: CASSQDRVPRAYEQYF

J gene: TRBJ1-1
D gene: .
V gene: TRBV20-1
clone size: .
CDR3 length: 11
CDR3 DNA: TGCAGTGCCTTAGCTAACACTGAAGCTTTCTTT
CDR3 protein: CSALANTEAFF

J gene: TRBJ1-6
D gene: .
V gene: TRBV7-8
clone size: .
CDR3 length: 14
CDR3 DNA: TGTGCCAGCAGGCCGGGGTACCTAAATTCACCCCTCCACTTT
CDR3 protein: CASRPGYLNSPLHF

J gene: TRBJ2-1
D gene: TRBD2
V gene: TRBV7-6
clone size: .
CDR3 length: 12
CDR3 DNA: TGTGCCAGCAGCTCGCCGATTAGCGGGCCGTTCTTC
CDR3 protein: CASSSPISGPFF

J gene: TRBJ2-7
D gene: TRBD2
V gene: TRBV2
clone size: .
CDR3 length: 12
CDR3 DNA: TGTGCCAGCAGACCGGGGGGGTTCGAGCAGTACTTC
CDR3 protein: CASRPGGFEQYF

J gene: TRBJ1-3
D gene: .
V gene: TRBV7-2
clone size: .
CDR3 length: 16
CDR3 DNA: TGTGCCAGCAGCGAGATAAACAGGGTGACGGGAAACACCATATATTTT
CDR3 protein: CASSEINRVTGNTIYF

J gene: TRBJ2-7
D gene: TRBD1
V gene: TRBV6-5
clone size: few
CDR3 length: 14
CDR3 DNA: TGTGCCAGCAGGGGACAGGGAGGGGGCAGCGAGCAGTACTTC
CDR3 protein: CASRGQGGGSEQYF

J gene: TRBJ2-7
D gene: TRBD2
V gene: TRBV11-2
clone size: few
CDR3 length: 15
CDR3 DNA: TGTGCCAGCAGCTTTCCGACTAGCGGGACCTACGAGCAGTACTTC
CDR3 protein: CASSFPTSGTYEQYF

J gene: TRBJ1-6
D gene: .
V gene: TRBV27
clone size: few
CDR3 length: 15
CDR3 DNA: TGTGCCAGCACCGGGCTCAGGGGTTTATGGTCACCCCTCCACTTT
CDR3 protein: CASTGLRGLWSPLHF

J gene: TRBJ1-1
D gene: TRBD1
V gene: TRBV7-8
clone size: .
CDR3 length: 15
CDR3 DNA: TGTGCCAGCACCGCGGTGGGGCAGGGGGCCACTGAAGCTTTCTTT
CDR3 protein: CASTAVGQGATEAFF

J gene: TRBJ1-1
D gene: .
V gene: TRBV5-8
clone size: .
CDR3 length: 18
CDR3 DNA: TGTGCCAGCAGAAGAAGGGACACCAGGGTGACAAAGTTGGCTGAAGCTTTCTTT
CDR3 protein: CASRRRDTRVTKLAEAFF

J gene: TRBJ1-2
D gene: TRBD1
V gene: TRBV19
clone size: few
CDR3 length: 16
CDR3 DNA: TGTGCCAGTAGTATAGGATTAGCTTCCGGGACAGCGATCTACACCTTC
CDR3 protein: CASSIGLASGTAIYTF

J gene: TRBJ1-4
D gene: TRBD1
V gene: TRBV27
clone size: few
CDR3 length: 15
CDR3 DNA: TGTGCCAGCAGCTATACAGGGGGCGTTAGTGAAAAACTGTTTTTT
CDR3 protein: CASSYTGGVSEKLFF

J gene: TRBJ2-1
D gene: TRBD2
V gene: TRBV9
clone size: .
CDR3 length: 15
CDR3 DNA: TGTGCCAGCAGCCGGGGGGAGAGCTCCTACAATGAGCAGTTCTTC
CDR3 protein: CASSRGESSYNEQFF

J gene: TRBJ1-3
D gene: .
V gene: TRBV6-6
clone size: few
CDR3 length: 15
CDR3 DNA: TGTGCCAGCAGTCTACTTCAGGGAAAAGGGAACACCATATATTTT
CDR3 protein: CASSLLQGKGNTIYF

J gene: TRBJ1-1
D gene: .
V gene: TRBV15
clone size: few
CDR3 length: 16
CDR3 DNA: TGTGCCACCAGCAGAGACCCACGGGGGGCTTACACTGAAGCTTTCTTT
CDR3 protein: CATSRDPRGAYTEAFF

J gene: TRBJ2-5
D gene: .
V gene: TRBV7-8
clone size: few
CDR3 length: 11
CDR3 DNA: TGTGCCAGCAGCTTACAGGAGACCCAGTACTTC
CDR3 protein: CASSLQETQYF

J gene: TRBJ1-1
D gene: .
V gene: TRBV5-6
clone size: few
CDR3 length: 13
CDR3 DNA: TGTGCCAGCAGCTTGGCGGATTCCGGCGGAGCTTTCTTT
CDR3 protein: CASSLADSGGAFF

J gene: TRBJ2-7
D gene: .
V gene: TRBV5-1
clone size: .
CDR3 length: 12
CDR3 DNA: TGCGCCAGTAGGCGGGATCTTTACGAGCAGTACTTC
CDR3 protein: CASRRDLYEQYF

J gene: TRBJ2-2
D gene: .
V gene: TRBV19
clone size: .
CDR3 length: 14
CDR3 DNA: TGTGCCAGTAGGAACACCGCGAACACCGGGGAGCTGTTTTTT
CDR3 protein: CASRNTANTGELFF

J gene: TRBJ1-6
D gene: .
V gene: TRBV5-1
clone size: .
CDR3 length: 15
CDR3 DNA: TGCGCCAGCAGCTCACAGGGCGAGTTTAATTCACACCTCCACTTT
CDR3 protein: CASSSQGEFNSHLHF

J gene: TRBJ1-1
D gene: .
V gene: TRBV6-6
clone size: few
CDR3 length: 13
CDR3 DNA: TGTGCCAGCAGACAGACAGTGGACACTGAAGCTTTCTTT
CDR3 protein: CASRQTVDTEAFF

J gene: TRBJ2-5
D gene: .
V gene: TRBV7-7
clone size: .
CDR3 length: 17
CDR3 DNA: TGTGCTAGCAGCTTAGAAAAGCGCTTAGTTCTAAAAGAGACCCAGTACTTC
CDR3 protein: CASSLEKRLVLKETQYF

J gene: TRBJ1-4
D gene: TRBD1
V gene: TRBV30
clone size: few
CDR3 length: 13
CDR3 DNA: TGTGCCTGGACCCGGGACAGGGGTGAAAAACTGTTTTTT
CDR3 protein: CAWTRDRGEKLFF

J gene: TRBJ1-2
D gene: .
V gene: TRBV15
clone size: few
CDR3 length: 18
CDR3 DNA: TGTGCCACCAGCAGAGATGCTCCCTACACGGAGCCTAACTATGGCTACTCCTTC
CDR3 protein: CATSRDAPYTEPNYGYSF

J gene: TRBJ2-7
D gene: .
V gene: TRBV6-5
clone size: few
CDR3 length: 13
CDR3 DNA: TGTGCCAGCAAGGCGGGTCCTCCCTACGAGCAGTACTTC
CDR3 protein: CASKAGPPYEQYF

J gene: TRBJ2-3
D gene: TRBD2
V gene: TRBV15
clone size: .
CDR3 length: 17
CDR3 DNA: TGTGCCACCAGCGGCGGGACTAGCGGGGGGTTCATAGATACGCAGTATTTT
CDR3 protein: CATSGGTSGGFIDTQYF

J gene: TRBJ1-1
D gene: .
V gene: TRBV7-9
clone size: .
CDR3 length: 15
CDR3 DNA: TGTGCCAGCAGCTTAGAGGGGTTGGTGAACACTGAAGCTTTCTTT
CDR3 protein: CASSLEGLVNTEAFF

J gene: TRBJ1-1
D gene: .
V gene: TRBV6-1
clone size: few
CDR3 length: 14
CDR3 DNA: TGTGCCAGCAGAACTTACAGGGTGAACACTGAAGCTTTCTTT
CDR3 protein: CASRTYRVNTEAFF